This entry describes one T cell receptor beta chain. This record comes from a study of blood T cell repertoires in COVID-19. Study as a whole: The United States, Italy and Spain supplied acute and convalescent COVID-19 samples. Sample material is recorded as cDNA or gDNA derived from T cells, B-cell-depleted T cells, or PBMCs.

As processed by the authors: Amplification with reference gene primers provided the estimates of nucleated cell counts. Produced via immunoSEQ multiplex PCR; TCRdb's table is partial and in-frame only. V and J calls and clone size are as listed in that table; D and trimming were resolved from the DNA. The repertoire holds under 300,000 clones, with about 79% as singletons. This CDR3 has 12 amino acids. Trimming removed 9 bases from V and 5 bases from J, with 11 bases in between. Per the germline V gene, CDR1 is KGHDR and CDR2 is SFDVKD. This TCR came from a woman in her forties who had recovered from COVID-19. The J gene is TRBJ2-3, the V gene TRBV24-1; D uncertain. The sample consisted of peripheral blood. CDR3 sequence (DNA): TGTGCCACCGGGCTGGAAGGAGATACGCAGTATTTT. Its protein product is CATGLEGDTQYF.